This TCR beta chain was captured by sequencing in a study of cytomegalovirus exposure and HLA in healthy donors. Study observations and caveats: In a later analysis, common viral pathogens appeared linked to several of the most significant clusters. With high specificity and sensitivity, the classifier reportedly diagnosed cytomegalovirus status. About 87% or about 30% of the time was how often most TCR beta V segments were productive, according to an earlier analysis. As a later analysis showed, a missense DCLRE1C variant was linked to trimming of TCR beta V- and J-genes.

Germline CDR1 SNHLY, CDR2 FYNNEI. The CDR3 covers 14 residues. The trim removed 10 bases at V and 3 bases at J, leaving 9 bases unmatched. Amplification used 60 Vbeta primers and 13 Jbeta primers. Some clones are missing from TCRdb's copy, which holds only in-frame ones; the method was immunoSEQ multiplex PCR. This specimen shows over 75,000 clones; the ten leading clones hold 0.58%. Regarding this clone: The antigen is undetermined.

The chain carries TRBV2 and TRBJ2-1, with 7 nucleotides matching TRBD1. The source material was PBMCs. The clonotype was recovered from a man over 45 in good health and CMV-seronegative. The CDR3 reads CANLAGDSYNEQFF. The DNA of the CDR3 is TGTGCCAACCTAGCCGGGGACAGCTACAATGAGCAGTTCTTC.